This is a list of T cell receptor beta chains from one sample in a study of spatial heterogeneity in lung cancer. TCRdb re-analysed the 5' RACE reads in MiXCR, keeping a single row per CDR3 protein. The data contain 10,000 to 12,000 distinct CDR3 sequences, 8.6% of them seen just once; the ten biggest clones take up roughly 25%. This material consisted of PBMCs, taken at surgery. These receptor sequences come from a male donor with early-stage non-small cell lung cancer. Each CDR3 is given with its conserved first and last residue. A D gene is named only where the DNA matches it firmly. Part of the rows lack a size; the others show once, few, many or a class for expanded clones.

CDR3 length: 17
clone size: many
J gene: TRBJ2-5
D gene: -
V gene: TRBV11-2
CDR3 protein: CASSPLRPAVYQETQYF
CDR3 DNA: TGTGCCAGCAGCCCACTCCGCCCCGCAGTGTACCAAGAGACCCAGTACTTC

CDR3 length: 17
clone size: many
J gene: TRBJ2-1
D gene: TRBD2
V gene: TRBV5-6
CDR3 protein: CASSPLGKRGAINEQFF
CDR3 DNA: TGTGCCAGCAGCCCGCTGGGGAAGCGGGGGGCCATCAATGAGCAGTTCTTC

CDR3 length: 17
clone size: -
J gene: TRBJ1-5
D gene: -
V gene: TRBV19
CDR3 protein: CASSPDSPNRINQPQHF
CDR3 DNA: TGTGCCAGTAGTCCCGACAGCCCGAATCGAATTAATCAGCCCCAGCATTTT

CDR3 length: 14
clone size: many
J gene: TRBJ2-3
D gene: -
V gene: TRBV5-1
CDR3 protein: CASSLESTTDTQYF
CDR3 DNA: TGCGCCAGCAGCTTGGAGAGCACCACAGATACGCAGTATTTT

CDR3 length: 12
clone size: -
J gene: TRBJ2-7
D gene: TRBD2
V gene: TRBV10-3
CDR3 protein: CATGGDTYEQYF
CDR3 DNA: TGTGCCACCGGGGGGGACACCTACGAGCAGTACTTC

CDR3 length: 18
clone size: medium-sized
J gene: TRBJ2-2
D gene: -
V gene: TRBV6-5
CDR3 protein: CASRAAFGGGTNTGELFF
CDR3 DNA: TGTGCCAGCAGGGCCGCCTTCGGCGGGGGCACGAACACCGGGGAGCTGTTTTTT

CDR3 length: 15
clone size: many
J gene: TRBJ2-1
D gene: TRBD1
V gene: TRBV5-1
CDR3 protein: CASRSGTGSYNEQFF
CDR3 DNA: TGCGCCAGCAGGTCCGGGACAGGGTCCTACAATGAGCAGTTCTTC

CDR3 length: 15
clone size: many
J gene: TRBJ2-7
D gene: TRBD1
V gene: TRBV9
CDR3 protein: CASSPDRGAEIEQYF
CDR3 DNA: TGTGCCAGCAGCCCGGACAGGGGGGCGGAGATCGAGCAGTACTTC

CDR3 length: 16
clone size: medium-sized
J gene: TRBJ2-1
D gene: TRBD2
V gene: TRBV7-7
CDR3 protein: CASSSGPTSGGNEQFF
CDR3 DNA: TGTGCTAGCAGCTCTGGCCCCACTAGCGGGGGGAATGAGCAGTTCTTC

CDR3 length: 16
clone size: medium-sized
J gene: TRBJ2-5
D gene: TRBD2
V gene: TRBV7-2
CDR3 protein: CASSLGLAGGRETQYF
CDR3 DNA: TGTGCCAGCAGCTTAGGTCTAGCGGGAGGGAGAGAGACCCAGTACTTC